This TCR beta chain was captured by sequencing in a study of post-analysis software for immune sequencing data. Notes on the study in general: Five or six TRBV segments were more frequent in patients than controls; TRBV5-6, TRBV5-1 and TRBV20-1 belonged to this group.

Worth noting for this clonotype: Its antigen is unidentified.

Unique-molecular-identifier-tagged TCR beta cDNA libraries were used. Via MiXCR, TCRdb re-called the PCR reads, giving one row per CDR3 protein. The data show 750,000 to 900,000 distinct CDR3 sequences, with roughly 46% seen just once and just under 5% held by the top ten. Trimming took 7 bases from V and 0 from J; bases not matched to a gene: 9. Germline CDR1 MNHEY, CDR2 SMNVEV (reference sequence). CDR3 length: 16 residues. The clonotype comes from a girl aged 10 to 17 with multiple sclerosis. The rearrangement uses TRBV27 and TRBJ2-1; 7 bases are shared with TRBD2. The sequencing sample was made of blood. For the CDR3, the DNA is TGTGCCAGCACCTTGGGAGGGCCAAGCTCCTACAATGAGCAGTTCTTC. It is translated as CASTLGGPSSYNEQFF.